Listed below are T cell receptor beta chains from one sample, sequenced in a study of blood T cell repertoires in COVID-19. This table comes from immunoSEQ multiplex PCR, and its TCRdb copy is limited to in-frame clones, with some not included. The sample records 150,000 to 200,000 clones, roughly four fifths being singletons. Sequencing was carried out using peripheral blood. The source is a human donor with acute or convalescent COVID-19. The donor label of this sample is uncertain. Both conserved end residues are trimmed from each CDR3. Each record gives: J gene, D gene, V gene, CDR3 protein. A D gene is named only where the DNA matches it firmly.

>TRBJ1-6|TRBD1|TRBV7-8
ASSLPRQGLSSYNSPLH
>TRBJ2-3|TRBD2|TRBV5-6
ASSEAGGGTDTQY
>TRBJ1-2|.|TRBV7-8
ASSLELERGANYGYT
>TRBJ1-3|.|TRBV30
AWGELQGNTIY
>TRBJ2-2|.|TRBV19
ASSILSSTTGELF
>TRBJ1-1|.|TRBV19
ASSIHQGENTEAF
>TRBJ2-1|.|TRBV3-1/TRBV3-2
ASSLRAVYNEQF
>TRBJ1-3|TRBD1|TRBV5-1
ASSVGQGSGNTIY
>TRBJ2-5|TRBD2|TRBV19
ASRLAGGNRETQY
>TRBJ2-3|.|TRBV30
AWSSLAIGDTQY
>TRBJ2-5|TRBD2|TRBV19
ASSTKVPGLAGGETQY
>TRBJ1-3|.|TRBV5-4
ASTPGQGSSGNTIY
>TRBJ1-3|TRBD1|TRBV9
ASSAQGLGNTIY
>TRBJ2-2|.|TRBV9
ASSVNTIANTGELF
>TRBJ2-7|TRBD2|TRBV19
ASSREGPYEQY
>TRBJ2-2|TRBD2|TRBV9
ASSATSGGTGELF
>TRBJ2-7|TRBD1|TRBV11-1
ASSNRQGAYEQY
>TRBJ1-3|.|TRBV19
ASSRNTIY
>TRBJ1-2|TRBD1|TRBV19
ASSSNAGYRGLYGYT
>TRBJ1-1|TRBD1|TRBV4-1
ASSRIEYRGTAF
>TRBJ2-5|.|TRBV18
ASSPPGRETQY
>TRBJ1-1|TRBD1|TRBV6-5
AFRQGGNTEAF
>TRBJ2-7|.|TRBV21-1
ASSLTGNEQY
>TRBJ2-1|.|TRBV6-5
ASSRGAEEQF
>TRBJ2-1|.|TRBV5-1
ASRVPGAKQF
>TRBJ1-1|TRBD1|TRBV5-4
ASSPPDRAEAF
>TRBJ2-2|TRBD2|TRBV6-4
ASSSGTNTGELF
>TRBJ2-7|.|TRBV6-7
ASSFRTAVYEQY
>TRBJ2-3|TRBD1|TRBV18
ASSLGQGVADTQY
>TRBJ1-1|.|TRBV7-9
ASTVSVNTEAF
>TRBJ2-5|TRBD2|TRBV7-7
ASSLAGAGAETQY
>TRBJ2-5|.|TRBV5-1
ASSPGVAVKETQY
>TRBJ1-4|TRBD1|TRBV29-1
SVRTGTGVEKLF